The next 8 T cell receptor beta chains were all read from a single sample in a study of T cell responses to AZD1222 COVID-19 vaccine. Here immunoSEQ multiplex PCR was the method, and the copy in TCRdb shows in-frame clones only, minus some. Of approximately 100,000 clones listed, about nine tenths are singletons. Here the sequenced sample was peripheral blood, taken on day 0 of AZD1222 vaccination. The source is an adult in good health.

The CDR3 here is CASSRRGTRNTIYF. In DNA form, the CDR3 reads TGTGCCAGTTCTAGGCGGGGTACCCGAAACACCATATATTTT. The V gene is TRBV19, the J gene TRBJ1-3; D ambiguous. Germline CDR1 and CDR2: LNHDA and SQIVND (reference sequence). Trimming pared 8 bases from V and 5 bases from J, leaving 16 bases between. This CDR3 is 14 amino acids long. The full variable domain, its missing parts supplied by reference TRBV19 and TRBJ1-3, is DGGITQSPKYLFRKEGQNVTLSCEQNLNHDAMYWYRQDPGQGLRLIYYSQIVNDFQKGDIAEGYSVSREKKESFPLTVTSAQKNPTAFYLCASSRRGTRNTIYFGEGSWLTVV.

This chain links TRBV6-5 with TRBJ2-7, with 9 bases identical to TRBD2. V lost 7 bases and J lost 7; bases outside the gene matches: 11. Germline lookup yields CDR1 MNHEY and CDR2 SVGAGI. This CDR3 is 14 amino acids long. CDR3: CASNLAGPSGEQYF. The CDR3 DNA reads TGTGCCAGCAACCTAGCGGGACCCTCGGGAGAGCAGTACTTC.

The rearrangement joins TRBV7-9 to TRBJ2-7; 14 positions match TRBD2. The CDR3 extends over 17 amino acids. The trim removed 6 bases at V and 5 bases at J, leaving 12 bases unmatched. In germline, CDR1 is SEHNR, CDR2 FQNEAQ (reference sequence). Written as DNA, the CDR3 is TGTGCCAGCAGTCTAGTGGGACTAGCGGGAGCTGGAAACGAGCAGTACTTC. Translation: CASSLVGLAGAGNEQYF.

This rearrangement joins TRBV19 to TRBJ2-2; D is unclear. V shed 3 bases and J shed 7 bases, with 9 bases lying between them. The CDR3 has 13 residues. CDR1 and CDR2 from the germline V gene are LNHDA and SQIVND (reference sequence). The CDR3 loop reads CASSIEVGGELFF. The CDR3, as DNA: TGTGCCAGTAGTATCGAGGTCGGCGGGGAGCTGTTTTTT.

This sequence joins TRBV18 and TRBJ2-1; possible D gene TRBD1, 6 bases. Trimming took 3 bases from V and 1 from J, leaving 13 bases between them. The CDR3 has 16 residues. The germline V gene has CDR1 KGHSH and CDR2 LQKENI. CDR3 sequence: CASSPFAQGSYNEQFF. CDR3 DNA: TGTGCCAGCTCACCCTTCGCCCAGGGGTCCTACAATGAGCAGTTCTTC.

This chain joins TRBV28 and TRBJ1-2, with D possibly matching TRBD1 (5 bases). V lost 10 bases and J lost 8, with 35 bases in between. The CDR3 spans 18 residues. Germline-derived CDR1 and CDR2 are MDHEN and SYDVKM. The CDR3 is CATRSFGQPKRGGLGYTF. The DNA for the CDR3 is TGTGCCACTCGATCATTTGGGCAGCCTAAAAGGGGTGGATTGGGCTACACCTTC.

The genes are TRBV30 and TRBJ2-3, with 10 nucleotides matching TRBD1. Germline V lookup: CDR1 GTSNPN, CDR2 SVGIG (reference sequence). Unmatched junction bases numbered 2, after V lost 2 bases and J lost 3 bases. CDR3 size: 14 residues. The CDR3 reads CAWSRGQGTDTQYF. CDR3 nucleotides: TGTGCCTGGAGTAGGGGACAGGGGACAGATACGCAGTATTTT. Drawing the rest from reference TRBV30 and TRBJ2-3, the complete variable domain is SQTIHQWPATLVQPVGSPLSLECTVEGTSNPNLYWYRQAAGRGLQLLFYSVGIGQISSEVPQNLSASRPQDRQFILSSKKLLLSDSGFYLCAWSRGQGTDTQYFGPGTRLTVL.

This clone was seen a handful of times. V and J are TRBV5-1 and TRBJ2-1, with 11 bases lining up with TRBD2. V dropped 0 bases and J dropped 6; count of bases not matched to a gene: 5. CDR3 length equals 16 residues. Germline CDR1 is SGHRS and CDR2 is YFSETQ. The DNA of the CDR3 is TGCGCCAGCAGCTTGGAACGACTAGCGGGATTCAATGAGCAGTTCTTC. This encodes CASSLERLAGFNEQFF.